This paragraph reports one T cell receptor (beta chain). Its antigen is still unknown. Base quality data are lacking; no much larger clone is found one base away. The data were taken from a study of CD8 T cells in Susac syndrome (dated by TCRdb to about 2019). For context, the study as a whole: Of the Susac syndrome patients who were sequenced, roughly 6 had clinically active disease and 8 or 9 were in clinical remission. At blood withdrawal, Susac syndrome patients were either therapy-naive, taking corticosteroids (in some cases with IVIg as well), or taking IVIg alone. The study used repertoire sequencing to test whether antigen drove CD8+ T cell activation and differentiation in Susac syndrome. The clonality of the CD8+ T cell repertoire was compared across around twelve healthy donors, around 14 Susac syndrome patients and around 16 multiple sclerosis patients.

Overall results and qualifications from the work: The number of individuals in the TCR sequencing and HLA analysis was acknowledged as relatively small. Clonal expansion was observed in Susac syndrome CD8+ repertoires, with the highest expansion in CD8+ TEMRA cells and greater expansion in clinically active than in remitting patients. In the total CD8+ and CD8+ TEMRA repertoires, around 17 and five Susac-specific public clones, respectively, were identified.

RNA was extracted using the RNeasy kit, and about 0.45 to 1 ug of the RNA was reverse transcribed with random hexamers. The immunoSEQ multiplex PCR assay, which covers 54 Vbeta and 13 Jbeta segments, was used to amplify TCR beta CDR3 regions. To correct PCR amplification bias, a synthetic template baseline was used for both primer optimization and computational correction. The paper's data handling went like this. Reads were annotated to V, D and J genes according to IMGT and were analyzed with immunoSEQ Analyzer, with only productive sequences retained. Clonality was calculated as one minus the Shannon entropy normalized by log2 of the number of productive unique sequences. For each patient and control, public and private clones were evaluated among the 100 most prevalent clones. Clones were defined as Susac-specific when absent from the healthy and MS cohorts, from fewer than 1,200 published viral clones and from other ImmuneACCESS disease sequences. TCRdb itself trimmed the public reads at Q25 with fastp, ran MiXCR and retained productive beta chains. When rows share a CDR3 protein, they turn into one entry using the most common DNA and genes. None of the V and J calls come from the authors' own analysis; TCRdb made them. The sample records about 80,000 distinct CDR3 sequences, 94% of which are singletons. The ten largest clones capture approximately 0.92% of the sample.

The CDR3 goes from the cysteine to the phenylalanine over 11 residues. The entry retains the CDR3 DNA only, 33 bases that are in frame from base 1. In the germline V gene, CDR1 corresponds to SGHDT and CDR2 to YYEEEE. V is cut by 4 bases and J by 0 bases, and the space between the germline ends is 2 bases. Peripheral blood CD8+ and CD4+ T cells from healthy donors, Susac syndrome patients and multiple sclerosis patients were profiled using high-throughput TCR beta sequencing. The Susac syndrome patients fulfilled recently defined diagnostic criteria for definite or probable disease. Bulk CD8+ and CD4+ T cells were purified by magnetic negative isolation, while CD8+ TEMRA cells were enriched using FACS. Blood was collected in EDTA tubes and processed within 24 hours, with PBMCs isolated through density gradient centrifugation. PBMCs intended for TCR sequencing were frozen in liquid nitrogen and were later thawed in a 37 degrees C water bath. The sorted or isolated CD4+, CD8+ and CD8+ TEMRA cells reached a purity of at least 90%.

This receptor was obtained from a human donor with Susac syndrome. Recombination connected TRBV5-6 to TRBJ2-7, with no reliable assignment of the D segment. Sequencing was done on a sample of CD8+ T cells from PBMCs. The nucleotides read TGTGCCAGCAGCGCCTCCTACGAGCAGTACTTC. Its translation reads: CASSASYEQYF.